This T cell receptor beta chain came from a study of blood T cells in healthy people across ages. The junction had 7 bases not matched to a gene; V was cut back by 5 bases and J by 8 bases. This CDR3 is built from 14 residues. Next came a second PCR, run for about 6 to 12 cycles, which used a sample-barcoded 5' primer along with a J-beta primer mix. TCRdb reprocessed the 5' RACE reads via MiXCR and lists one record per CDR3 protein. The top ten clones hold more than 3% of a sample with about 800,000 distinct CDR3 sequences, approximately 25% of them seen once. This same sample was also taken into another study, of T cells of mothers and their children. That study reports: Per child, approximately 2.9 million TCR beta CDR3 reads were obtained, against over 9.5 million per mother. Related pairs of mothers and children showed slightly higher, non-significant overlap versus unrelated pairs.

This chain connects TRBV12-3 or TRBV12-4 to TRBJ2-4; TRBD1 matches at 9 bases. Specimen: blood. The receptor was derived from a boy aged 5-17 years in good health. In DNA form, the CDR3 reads TGTGCCAGCAGTAGTACAGGGGGCAGGTACATTCAGTACTTC. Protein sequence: CASSSTGGRYIQYF.